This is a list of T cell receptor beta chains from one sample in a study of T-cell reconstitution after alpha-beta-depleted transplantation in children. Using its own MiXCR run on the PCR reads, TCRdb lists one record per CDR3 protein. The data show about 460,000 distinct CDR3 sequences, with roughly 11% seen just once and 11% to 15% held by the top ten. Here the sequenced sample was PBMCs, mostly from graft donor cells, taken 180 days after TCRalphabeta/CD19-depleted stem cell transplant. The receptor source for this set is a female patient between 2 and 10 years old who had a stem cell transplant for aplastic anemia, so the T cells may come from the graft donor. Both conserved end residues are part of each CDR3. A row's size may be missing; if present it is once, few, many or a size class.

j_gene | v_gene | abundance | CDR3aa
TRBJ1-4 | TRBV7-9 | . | CASSFGLQGATNEKLFF
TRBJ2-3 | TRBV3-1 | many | CASSQALLTGGTQYF
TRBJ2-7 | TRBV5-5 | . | CASSWGTSTHSYEQYF
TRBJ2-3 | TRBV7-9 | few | CASSPIGLAGLTDTQYF
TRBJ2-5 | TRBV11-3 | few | CASSSSGGVETQYF
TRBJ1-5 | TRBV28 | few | CASSPQTKTGSGQPQHF
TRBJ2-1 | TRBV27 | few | CASSGLLGTGGNEQFF
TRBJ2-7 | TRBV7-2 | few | CASSLAGGAGVYYEQYF
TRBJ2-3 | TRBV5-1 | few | CASSLGLARADTQYF
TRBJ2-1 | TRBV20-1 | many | CSARLAGVIGEQFF
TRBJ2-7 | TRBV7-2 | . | CASSYKSRGIYEQYF
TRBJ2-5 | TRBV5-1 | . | CASSRLQGALETQYF
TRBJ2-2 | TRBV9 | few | CASSVRSSAGGNTGELFF
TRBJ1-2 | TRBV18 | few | CASSPQTGARIVYGYTF
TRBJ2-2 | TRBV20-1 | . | CSARTEWTGELFF
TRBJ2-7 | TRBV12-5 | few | CASGTDNSYEQYF
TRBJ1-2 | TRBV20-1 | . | CSARDQGAHGYTF
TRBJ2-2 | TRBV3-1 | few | CASSERFRTGELFF
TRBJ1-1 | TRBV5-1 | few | CASSLDTGGNTEAFF
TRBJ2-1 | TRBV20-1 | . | CSAYPLTSGSHNEQFF
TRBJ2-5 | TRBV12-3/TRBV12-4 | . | CASSLLRGETQYF
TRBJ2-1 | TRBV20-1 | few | CSARDVGYEAYNEQFF
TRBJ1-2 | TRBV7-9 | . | CASSLSTVGGYTF
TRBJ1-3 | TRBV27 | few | CASSLSRGNTIYF
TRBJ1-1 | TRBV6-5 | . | CASSYGQGQGKTEAFF
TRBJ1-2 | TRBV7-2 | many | CASSLGGTGGNYGYTF
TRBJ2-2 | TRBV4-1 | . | CASSQSRGQTLGELFF
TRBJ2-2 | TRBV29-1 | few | CSVKDRGLYTGELFF
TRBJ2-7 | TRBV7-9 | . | CASSPEYYAYEQYF
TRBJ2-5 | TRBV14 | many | CASSQYKGLEIETQYF
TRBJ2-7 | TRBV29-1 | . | CSVDHSGRGAYEQYF
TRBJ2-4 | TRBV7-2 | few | CASSLMEGAKNIQYF